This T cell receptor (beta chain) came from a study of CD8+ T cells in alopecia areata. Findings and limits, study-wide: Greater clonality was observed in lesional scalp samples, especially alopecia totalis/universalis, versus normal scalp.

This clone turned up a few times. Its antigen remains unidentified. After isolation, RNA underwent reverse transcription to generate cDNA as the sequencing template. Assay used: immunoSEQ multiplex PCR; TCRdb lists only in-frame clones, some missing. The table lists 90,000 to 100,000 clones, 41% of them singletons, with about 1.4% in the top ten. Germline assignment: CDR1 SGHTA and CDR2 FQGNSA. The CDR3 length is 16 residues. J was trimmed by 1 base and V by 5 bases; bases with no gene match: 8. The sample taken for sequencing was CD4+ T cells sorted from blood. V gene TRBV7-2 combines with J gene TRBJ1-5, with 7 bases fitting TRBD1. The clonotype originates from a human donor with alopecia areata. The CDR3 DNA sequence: TGTGCCAGCAGCCTCCGACAGGGTTGGAGCAATCAGCCCCAGCATTTT. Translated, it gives CASSLRQGWSNQPQHF.